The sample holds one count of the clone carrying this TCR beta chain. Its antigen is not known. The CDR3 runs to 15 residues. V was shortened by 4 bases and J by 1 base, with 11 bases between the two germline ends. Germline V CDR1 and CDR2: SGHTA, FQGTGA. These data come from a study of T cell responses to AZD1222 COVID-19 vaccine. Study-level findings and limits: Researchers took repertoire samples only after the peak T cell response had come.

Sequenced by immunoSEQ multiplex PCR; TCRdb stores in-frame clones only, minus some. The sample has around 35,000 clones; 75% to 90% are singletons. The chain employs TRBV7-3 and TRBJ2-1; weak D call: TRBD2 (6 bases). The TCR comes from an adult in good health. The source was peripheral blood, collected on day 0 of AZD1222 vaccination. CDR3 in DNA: TGTGCCAGCAGCTCAGTGGCGGGGTCCTACAATGAGCAGTTCTTC. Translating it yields CASSSVAGSYNEQFF.